This T cell receptor (beta chain) was found in a study of beta chain features in type 1 diabetes (dated by TCRdb to the late 2010s). For context, the study as a whole: Mean age, gender distribution, total cell number and subset yield did not differ between patients and healthy donors. A total of some 100,000,000 sorted cells were examined across all samples, and the number of cells per subset was strongly correlated with RNA yield. Whereas all 28 donors provided naive and central memory subsets, regulatory and stem cell-like memory subsets were isolated from just 8 patients and roughly 8 healthy donors. In the study, recently diagnosed type 1 diabetes patients and matched healthy donors were compared on the TCRB repertoires of their sorted circulating CD4+ T cell subsets. Points the paper makes about the study in general: Naive, central memory and regulatory TCRB repertoires appeared to be more alike among patients than among healthy donors. Because small numbers of individuals were included in the HLA sub-analyses, any influence of HLA type on TCRB rearrangement was left unresolved. In all four CD4+ subsets, TCRB CDR3 length was moderately but significantly shorter in type 1 diabetes patients. Because cDNA was sequenced instead of genomic DNA, highly expressing activated cells could be over-represented, though the groups showed no difference in activation or CD3 levels. Patients with type 1 diabetes made fewer insertions and deleted more nucleotides at VDJ recombination sites, implying thymic rearrangement abnormalities. PCR might favor shorter templates, but patient and control samples were amplified and corrected together, so any skew would affect both groups equally.

This clone was counted a few times. No cognate antigen has been identified for it. Base qualities are not recorded, but no much larger clone differs from it by a single base. From each donor, a single peripheral blood sample of 90 to 150 mL on average was drawn into heparinised tubes. Using a panel that included CD45RO, CCR7, CD25, CD127, CD95 and CD27, naive, central memory, regulatory and stem cell-like memory CD4+ T cells were sorted on a BD FACSAria II. All sorted populations exceeded 95% purity. Right away, PBMCs were isolated by Lymphoprep density gradient centrifugation and were stained directly, with no culture step. Samples were stained and sorted in pairs, with one healthy donor and one patient per experiment, so that batch effects were minimized. The entire isolated RNA was reverse transcribed using the High Capacity cDNA Reverse Transcription Kit, and thus expressed TCRB transcripts were sequenced. Deep immunoSEQ sequencing was applied to naive, central memory and regulatory T cell samples, giving an average of about 3.4 million total reads per sample. Sorted cells were lysed in RLT buffer and RNA was extracted with DNase-treated RNeasy Micro or Mini kits, depending on cell number. Each cell subset was processed on its own to prevent cross-contamination, while patient and healthy donor samples were processed together. The immunoSEQ multiplex PCR was used to amplify TCRB sequences from cDNA, yielding 87-bp fragments that span the CDR3 region. Amplicons were sequenced on the Illumina HiSeq platform. Turning to the authors' computational methods: PCR bias was computationally corrected using synthetic template baselines, reads within Hamming distance 2 were collapsed, and singletons that could not be merged were discarded. Reads were aligned against IMGT to assign V, D and J genes, CDR3 length and insertions or deletions at six rearrangement sites. Within each subset, clonotype counts were normalized to sorted cell number, after which true diversity and Gini coefficients were computed with the tcR R package. The overlap coefficient, calculated on TCRB nucleotide sequences, was used to quantify repertoire sharing. TCRdb re-hosts the immuneACCESS table, in-frame sequences only. Its copies lack some clones; in the studies checked, an unresolved V gene accounts for under half of them, and the cause for the rest is not known. That table gives V, J and clone size, and the DNA gave D and trimming. This sample comprises approximately 26,000 clones, approximately 64% of them detected only once. The ten largest account for 2% to 2.5% of the sample.

The receptor was derived from a woman in her thirties with type 1 diabetes. The sequencing input was Tregs from blood. What this sample's cell subset or site label stands for: regulatory CD4+ T cells.

The DNA reads as follows: TGTGCCAGCTCAGGAGCTTATGGCTACACCTTC. This translates into CASSGAYGYTF. The sequence links TRBV18 to TRBJ1-2; too little of a D gene remains to name it. V is reduced by 5 bases and J by 5 bases, leaving a spacing of 6 bases between them. Spanning cysteine to phenylalanine, the CDR3 consists of 11 amino acids. Kept here is only the CDR3 DNA, which spans 33 bases and is read in frame from base 1. CDR1 and CDR2 were assigned from the germline V gene as KGHSH and LQKENI.